The 26 T cell receptor beta chains presented below share a single source sample, sequenced in a study of OX40 agonist ivuxolimab in advanced cancers. The method was immunoSEQ multiplex PCR; TCRdb's version includes in-frame clones alone and lacks a portion of them. The repertoire holds 76,000 or so clones, with about 89% as singletons. The sequences come from CD4+ or CD8+ T cells sorted from blood, collected in a trial of the OX40 agonist ivuxolimab. The receptors shown here come from an adult with an advanced solid tumor such as melanoma, head and neck, liver or kidney cancer.

V is TRBV4-2 and J is TRBJ1-2, with 7 bases that match TRBD1. In germline, CDR1 is LGHNA, CDR2 YNFKEQ. V lost 4 bases to trimming and J lost 2 bases; unmatched junction nucleotides: 7. The CDR3 loop spans 15 amino acids. The CDR3 region is CASSLEGAVNYGYTF. CDR3 bases: TGTGCCAGCAGCCTCGAGGGGGCAGTCAACTATGGCTACACCTTC.

The table lists this clone with a few counts. V and J are TRBV2 and TRBJ2-7, with TRBD1 matching over 8 bases. The J segment lost 0 bases and the V segment lost 7 bases, leaving 5 bases of the junction unmatched. Germline V gene data show CDR1 as SNHLY and CDR2 as FYNNEI. CDR3 length: 14 amino acids. This CDR3 reads CASTGDRSSYEQYF. The CDR3 nucleotides read TGTGCCAGCACCGGGGACAGGTCCTCCTACGAGCAGTACTTC.

In DNA form, the CDR3 reads TGTGCCAGCAGCTTCCCCACTAGTCGGGAGACCCAGTACTTC. This translates into CASSFPTSRETQYF. The chain is built from TRBV5-4 and TRBJ2-5; weak D call: TRBD2 (5 bases). CDR1 and CDR2 from the germline V gene are SGHNT and YYREEE (reference sequence). V gave up 2 bases and J gave up 5 bases, with 13 bases separating them. The CDR3 spans 14 residues.

V gene TRBV5-5 combines with J gene TRBJ2-3; 7 nucleotides agree with TRBD1. J gave up 0 bases and V 4 bases, and 5 bases lay outside the gene matches. Germline-derived CDR1 and CDR2 are SGHKS and YYEKEE (reference sequence). The CDR3 consists of 15 residues. The CDR3: CASSLYRGSTDTQYF. CDR3 DNA: TGTGCCAGCAGCCTGTACAGGGGAAGCACAGATACGCAGTATTTT. The full variable domain, its missing parts supplied by reference TRBV5-5 and TRBJ2-3, is DAGVTQSPTHLIKTRGQQVTLRCSPISGHKSVSWYQQVLGQGPQFIFQYYEKEERGRGNFPDRFSARQFPNYSSELNVNALLLGDSALYLCASSLYRGSTDTQYFGPGTRLTVL.

The genes are TRBV28 and TRBJ1-1; weak D call: TRBD1 (5 bases). The V end lost 6 bases, the J end lost 4 bases, and 15 bases lay between the germline ends. Germline V CDR1 and CDR2: MDHEN, SYDVKM. CDR3 length equals 14 residues. CDR3 residues: CASSPPGTSTEAFF. CDR3 sequence (DNA): TGTGCCAGCAGCCCGCCAGGGACGTCCACTGAAGCTTTCTTT.

This clone was seen a handful of times. The V and J genes are TRBV7-9 and TRBJ2-2; D is ambiguous. The V gene's germline CDR1 is SEHNR and CDR2 FQNEAQ (reference sequence). V lost 3 bases, J lost 6 bases, and 11 bases lay in between. The CDR3 length is 14 residues. The CDR3 coding sequence is TGTGCCAGCAGCTTTGACGGAACCTCCGGGGAGCTGTTTTTT. Translated, it gives CASSFDGTSGELFF.

The rearrangement joins TRBV7-8 to TRBJ2-7; 9 bases match TRBD2. The CDR3 sequence is 15 residues long. Germline assignment: CDR1 SGHVS and CDR2 FQNEAQ. J lost 3 bases, V lost 7 bases, and 10 bases had no gene match. The CDR3 loop is CASTPSGGLVYEQYF. CDR3 coding DNA: TGTGCCAGCACCCCGAGCGGGGGGCTAGTCTACGAGCAGTACTTC.

Only one count was recorded for this clone. The chain joins TRBV28 to TRBJ1-1; D remains unclear. The ends were cut back, 2 bases at V and 8 bases at J, with 15 bases in the middle. This CDR3 spans 14 amino acids. Per the germline V gene, CDR1 is MDHEN and CDR2 is SYDVKM. The CDR3 sequence: CASSLPQTGGEAFF. CDR3 coding DNA: TGTGCCAGCAGTTTACCCCAGACGGGCGGAGAAGCTTTCTTT.

The chain uses TRBV9 and TRBJ2-1, with TRBD1 matching 9 bases. CDR1 is SGDLS, CDR2 YYNGEE, per germline. Trimming took 6 bases from V and 5 from J; bases not matched to a gene: 9. This CDR3 comprises 15 residues. CDR3 in DNA: TGTGCCAGCAACCCTTGGACAGGGGCGGACAATGAGCAGTTCTTC. Protein sequence: CASNPWTGADNEQFF.

The chain carries TRBV30 and TRBJ2-7, with D possibly being TRBD1 or TRBD2 (6 bases each). CDR1 and CDR2 from the germline V gene are GTSNPN and SVGIG (reference sequence). This CDR3 contains 13 residues. V shed 4 bases and J shed 7 bases, with 17 bases lying between them. The CDR3 sequence: CAWMGGEGREQYF. CDR3 bases: TGTGCCTGGATGGGGGGCGAAGGGAGGGAGCAGTACTTC.

The chain couples TRBV15 to TRBJ2-1, with 14 bases that match TRBD2. V gave up 4 bases and J gave up 4 bases; unmatched junction bases: 9. This CDR3 has 18 residues. In germline, CDR1 is LNHNV, CDR2 YYDKDF (reference sequence). The CDR3 loop reads CATSTAGTSGSEYNEQFF. The CDR3 DNA follows: TGTGCCACCAGCACAGCCGGGACTAGCGGGAGCGAATACAATGAGCAGTTCTTC.

The chain carries TRBV6-1 and TRBJ2-7; possibly TRBD2 for D (6 bases). CDR3 length: 14 amino acids. Germline V gene lookup returns CDR1 MNHNS and CDR2 SASEGT. V shed 6 bases and J shed 0 bases, with 12 bases lying between them. The DNA for the CDR3 is TGTGCCAGCAGGGGACTCACAAGCTCCTACGAGCAGTACTTC. This codes for CASRGLTSSYEQYF.

The V call is TRBV6-1, the J call TRBJ1-6; D is possibly TRBD1 (5 bases). V was shortened by 6 bases and J by 5 bases, with 8 bases between the two germline ends. This CDR3 region has 13 residues. The germline CDR1 and CDR2 sequences are MNHNS and SASEGT. The CDR3 protein is CASRTANNSPLHF. CDR3 DNA sequence: TGTGCCAGCAGGACAGCTAATAATTCACCCCTCCACTTT.

DNA for the CDR3: TGTGCCACCACCCCTGGCCGGAGCTCCTACAATGAGCAGTTCTTC. Its protein is CATTPGRSSYNEQFF. The rearrangement uses TRBV10-3 and TRBJ2-1; D gene ambiguous. The CDR3 extends over 15 amino acids. V shed 10 bases and J shed 0 bases, with 16 bases lying between them. Germline V lookup: CDR1 ENHRY, CDR2 SYGVKD.

This sequence joins TRBV5-1 and TRBJ2-5; D might be TRBD2 (6 bases). Trimming shortened V by 3 bases and J by 5 bases, and 17 bases separated the two germline ends. Germline V gives CDR1 SGHRS, CDR2 YFSETQ. The CDR3 spans 15 residues. As DNA, the CDR3 is TGCGCCAGCAGCTCGGGAGACGGGAGTGGGGAGACCCAGTACTTC. This translates into CASSSGDGSGETQYF.

V gene TRBV5-4 combines with J gene TRBJ1-4; D might be TRBD1 (5 bases). Germline-derived CDR1 and CDR2 are SGHNT and YYREEE (reference sequence). CDR3 length: 16 residues. The germline V and J ends were trimmed by 4 bases and 0 bases, with 13 bases remaining between them. The CDR3 nucleotides read TGTGCCAGCAGCGAGGGACCGAGGACAACTAATGAAAAACTGTTTTTT. It translates to CASSEGPRTTNEKLFF.

J is TRBJ1-2 and V is TRBV18; 7 bases are shared with TRBD1. The CDR3 runs 14 residues. Germline V gives CDR1 KGHSH, CDR2 LQKENI. V shed 5 bases, J shed 0 bases, and the junction held 3 bases outside the gene matches. Here the CDR3 reads CASSDDRANYGYTF. The CDR3, as DNA: TGTGCCAGCTCAGACGACAGGGCTAACTATGGCTACACCTTC.

This rearrangement joins TRBV10-3 to TRBJ2-2; TRBD2 matches at 8 bases. The trim removed 0 bases at V and 7 bases at J, leaving 13 bases unmatched. Germline CDR1 reads ENHRY; CDR2 reads SYGVKD. The CDR3 is 18 amino acids. The CDR3 loop is CAISESGGGLRKDGELFF. The CDR3 DNA follows: TGTGCCATCAGTGAGTCTGGCGGGGGGCTTCGGAAGGACGGGGAGCTGTTTTTT.

The chain has TRBV5-6 and TRBJ2-7; 9 bases agree with TRBD2. V shed 1 base and J 3 bases; nucleotides not matched to a gene: 8. Germline V gives CDR1 SGHDT, CDR2 YYEEEE. The length of the CDR3 is 16 residues. The CDR3 coding sequence is TGTGCCAGCAGCTTGTATTTAGCGGGAGAAAACTACGAGCAGTACTTC. This sequence encodes CASSLYLAGENYEQYF.

The genes are TRBV5-1 and TRBJ2-6; 8 bases are shared with TRBD1. Looked up from germline, CDR1 is SGHRS and CDR2 is YFSETQ. After removal of 1 base from V and 3 bases from J, the junction contained 6 bases not matched to a gene. The CDR3 loop spans 17 amino acids. The CDR3 bases are TGCGCCAGCAGCTTGAGACAGGGGCGAGGTGGGGCCAACGTCCTGACTTTC. Translating it yields CASSLRQGRGGANVLTF. Looking up the rest from reference TRBV5-1 and TRBJ2-6 gives the full variable domain: KAGVTQTPRYLIKTRGQQVTLSCSPISGHRSVSWYQQTPGQGLQFLFEYFSETQRNKGNFPGRFSGRQFSNSRSEMNVSTLELGDSALYLCASSLRQGRGGANVLTFGAGSRLTVL.

The chain combines TRBV7-8 with TRBJ1-1, with D perhaps TRBD1 (5 bases). The CDR3 is made up of 15 amino acids. V was cut by 3 bases and J by 4 bases, with 15 bases left in between. Germline lookup yields CDR1 SGHVS and CDR2 FQNEAQ. The CDR3 is CASSFKAGSGTEAFF. Here the CDR3 DNA reads TGTGCCAGCAGCTTTAAAGCAGGGTCAGGCACTGAAGCTTTCTTT.

The chain is built from TRBV7-3 and TRBJ2-1; 7 bases agree with TRBD1. The trim removed 5 bases at V and 2 bases at J, leaving 6 bases unmatched. CDR3 length: 15 residues. Germline CDR1 is SGHTA and CDR2 is FQGTGA. The CDR3 DNA sequence: TGTGCCAGCAGCCCTACGGGACAGCCCTACAATGAGCAGTTCTTC. As protein: CASSPTGQPYNEQFF.

This clone was found a few times. CDR3 region: CASSTTGGGGANVLTF. The CDR3 coding sequence is TGTGCCAGTAGTACGACAGGGGGTGGTGGGGCCAACGTCCTGACTTTC. The gene calls are TRBV19 and TRBJ2-6, with 9 bases that match TRBD1. The CDR3 runs 16 residues. In germline, CDR1 is LNHDA, CDR2 SQIVND (reference sequence). Trimming removed 4 bases from V and 3 bases from J; junction bases left unmatched: 4.

This clone was counted only a few times. The rearrangement uses TRBV18 and TRBJ1-6; 8 bases are a match to TRBD1. With 3 bases clipped from V and 6 bases from J, the junction kept 1 base outside the gene matches. The length of the CDR3 is 14 residues. Germline V gene data show CDR1 as KGHSH and CDR2 as LQKENI. As DNA, the CDR3 is TGTGCCAGCTCACCTACAGGGGGTAATTCACCCCTCCACTTT. Translated, it gives CASSPTGGNSPLHF.

The chain is built from TRBV7-8 and TRBJ1-5; possible D gene TRBD1, 6 bases. Germline V CDR1 and CDR2: SGHVS, FQNEAQ. The ends were cut back, 1 base at V and 7 bases at J, with 14 bases in the middle. CDR3 size: 15 residues. The CDR3 DNA reads TGTGCCAGCAGCTTAGGTTTGACAGGTGGCCAGCCCCAGCATTTT. This encodes CASSLGLTGGQPQHF.

The chain combines TRBV2 with TRBJ2-1, with 10 nucleotides matching TRBD1. This CDR3 has 14 amino acids. Germline CDR1 and CDR2: SNHLY and FYNNEI. The junction had 5 bases not matched to a gene; V was cut back by 5 bases and J by 7 bases. The CDR3 DNA reads as TGTGCCAGCAGTCAGGACAGGGGGTTAAATGAGCAGTTCTTC. Its translation: CASSQDRGLNEQFF.